Given below is one T cell receptor beta chain in context. Different DNA sequences within this sample yield the same CDR3. This entry belongs to a study of blood T cell repertoires in COVID-19. Study at large: Sites in the United States, Italy and Spain provided acute and convalescent COVID-19 samples. PBMCs, B-cell-depleted T cells, or T cells were the source of the cDNA or gDNA that made up the material.

In the original analysis: By means of reference gene primer amplification, nucleated cell counts were estimated. Only in-frame clones appear in the TCRdb table, and some are missing; sequencing was by immunoSEQ multiplex PCR. The DNA was the basis for D and trimming; V, J and clone size are from that table. The profile shows 95,000 to 130,000 clones, approximately 82% of them singletons. This receptor was obtained from a man between 65 and 80 years old with active or convalescent COVID-19. Input material: peripheral blood.

This chain's CDR3 is CASSQDPGLAGYEQFF. CDR3 nucleotides: TGTGCCAGCAGCCAAGACCCGGGACTAGCGGGCTATGAGCAGTTCTTC. This chain connects TRBV3-1 (or the pseudogene TRBV3-2) to TRBJ2-1; 12 bases are shared with TRBD2. The CDR3 length is 16 residues. The ends lost 0 bases at V and 8 bases at J; junction bases unmatched: 5. Germline V gives CDR1 LGHDT, CDR2 YNNKEL (reference sequence).